A single sample gave rise to the 26 T cell receptor beta chains below, sequenced in a study of T cell responses to AZD1222 COVID-19 vaccine. Profiling relied on immunoSEQ multiplex PCR, and the TCRdb table lists in-frame clones only, not all of them. The sample yields 50,000 to 70,000 clones, roughly 85% seen once. This material consisted of peripheral blood, taken on day 0 of MenACWY control vaccination. The source of these receptors is an adult in good health.

This clone was detected only a few times. The V call is TRBV9, the J call TRBJ2-2; D is unclear. Germline V lookup: CDR1 SGDLS, CDR2 YYNGEE. The CDR3 runs 18 residues. The germline V and J ends were trimmed by 2 bases and 4 bases, with 21 bases remaining between them. The CDR3 is CASSVGSIISWGTGELFF. In DNA form, the CDR3 reads TGTGCCAGCAGCGTCGGCTCAATCATATCGTGGGGCACCGGGGAGCTGTTTTTT.

The chain combines TRBV11-2 with TRBJ1-2; tentative D call: TRBD1 (6 bases). From germline, CDR1 is SGHAT and CDR2 FQNNGV. Between the trimmed V and J ends, which lost 2 bases and 4 bases, there was a span of 14 bases. The CDR3 length is 15 residues. In DNA, the CDR3 is TGTGCCAGCAGCTTAAGACAGGCCCAACGCTATGGCTACACCTTC. Amino acids: CASSLRQAQRYGYTF. The full variable domain, with the rest looked up from reference TRBV11-2 and TRBJ1-2, is EAGVAQSPRYKIIEKRQSVAFWCNPISGHATLYWYQQILGQGPKLLIQFQNNGVVDDSQLPKDRFSAERLKGVDSTLKIQPAKLEDSAVYLCASSLRQAQRYGYTFGSGTRLTVV.

The chain recombines TRBV5-6 with TRBJ2-1; TRBD1 matches 8 bases. Germline loops: CDR1 SGHDT, CDR2 YYEEEE. V was clipped by 4 bases and J by 6 bases; unmatched bases: 3. CDR3 size: 13 residues. The CDR3 reads CASSPTGANEQFF. In DNA form, the CDR3 reads TGTGCCAGCAGCCCGACAGGGGCCAATGAGCAGTTCTTC.

This chain uses TRBV6-5 with TRBJ1-4; no definite D call. V was pared by 8 bases and J by 3 bases, with 10 bases between. The CDR3 totals 13 residues. Germline loops: CDR1 MNHEY, CDR2 SVGAGI. CDR3 coding DNA: TGTGCCAGCGCATTGAAATCTAATGAAAAACTGTTTTTT. Its protein is CASALKSNEKLFF.

CDR3 DNA sequence: TGTGCCAGCAGTTACTCTGTAGAGTTAACCTACGAGCAGTACTTC. It encodes CASSYSVELTYEQYF. The V gene is TRBV6-5, the J gene TRBJ2-7; D gene ambiguous. Trimming stripped 0 bases from V and 2 bases from J, with 11 bases between. This CDR3 is built from 15 residues. CDR1 is MNHEY and CDR2 is SVGAGI in the germline V gene.

This clone was seen a few times. The chain joins TRBV15 to TRBJ1-4; D is uncertain. This CDR3 has 16 amino acids. V gave up 0 bases and J gave up 2 bases, with 10 bases separating them. Germline V CDR1 and CDR2: LNHNV, YYDKDF (reference sequence). The CDR3, as DNA: TGTGCCACCAGCAGAGATCGCGGAAGGACTAATGAAAAACTGTTTTTT. It specifies CATSRDRGRTNEKLFF.

Comment on this clone: At one boundary the junction diverges from the germline segment, which might be a read error. J is TRBJ2-1 and V is TRBV7-7; D gene uncertain. Germline CDR1 reads SSHAT; CDR2 reads FNYEAQ (reference sequence). The CDR3 runs 13 residues. This CDR3 reads CASSLNTYNEQFF. CDR3 nucleotides: TGTGCTAGCAGCTTAAATACATACAATGAGCAGTTCTTC.

The chain has TRBV7-2 and TRBJ2-1; D ambiguous. Germline CDR1 is SGHTA and CDR2 is FQGNSA. This CDR3 is 17 amino acids long. V was pared by 4 bases and J by 3 bases, with 19 bases between. DNA of the CDR3: TGTGCCAGCAGCTCAAGGCAGGTTCTCGTAGGCTACAATGAGCAGTTCTTC. This gives the protein CASSSRQVLVGYNEQFF.

This sequence joins TRBV6-2 or TRBV6-3 and TRBJ2-1; 9 bases match TRBD2. Germline V gene sequence: CDR1 MNHEY, CDR2 SVGEGT. The CDR3 is 18 amino acids. Germline trimming cut 5 bases from V and 7 bases from J; bases unmatched to any gene: 18. CDR3 loop: CASSGVFSGSPRWNEQFF. CDR3 coding DNA: TGTGCCAGCAGTGGGGTATTTAGCGGGAGCCCACGCTGGAATGAGCAGTTCTTC.

The table lists this clone with a few counts. This sequence joins TRBV7-9 and TRBJ2-7; D uncertain. Germline V CDR1 and CDR2: SEHNR, FQNEAQ (reference sequence). The CDR3 consists of 14 residues. V was pared by 1 base and J by 7 bases, with 14 bases between. The CDR3 region is CASSLDVVIQEQYF. For the CDR3, the DNA is TGTGCCAGCAGCTTAGATGTAGTAATACAAGAGCAGTACTTC.

This chain uses TRBV19 with TRBJ2-1, with 9 nucleotides matching TRBD1. CDR1 is LNHDA, CDR2 SQIVND, per germline (reference sequence). The V segment lost 7 bases and the J segment 10 bases; nucleotides outside the gene matches: 8. The CDR3 contains 13 residues. CDR3 sequence: CASNPDRGVEQFF. Here the CDR3 DNA reads TGTGCCAGTAACCCGGACAGGGGAGTAGAGCAGTTCTTC.

In DNA form, the CDR3 reads TGTGCCAGCAGCCCCGCTACTAACTATGGCTACACCTTC. It codes for CASSPATNYGYTF. This rearrangement joins TRBV11-1 to TRBJ1-2; D call uncertain. The length of the CDR3 is 13 residues. Deletions cut 5 bases from V and 0 bases from J, with 7 bases between. Germline V gives CDR1 SGHAT, CDR2 FQDESV (reference sequence).

The chain links TRBV5-1 to TRBJ2-7; 7 bases fit TRBD2. The CDR3 loop spans 14 amino acids. Trimming removed 1 base from V and 7 bases from J; junction bases left unmatched: 8. Germline CDR1 reads SGHRS; CDR2 reads YFSETQ. CDR3 sequence (DNA): TGCGCCAGCAGCTTGAGCGGGGAGGGCTGGGAGCAGTACTTC. Protein sequence: CASSLSGEGWEQYF.

This clone was detected a few times. V and J are TRBV5-6 and TRBJ2-7; 7 bases map to TRBD1. V lost 0 bases to trimming and J lost 1 base; unmatched junction nucleotides: 4. Germline V gene lookup returns CDR1 SGHDT and CDR2 YYEEEE. CDR3 length: 15 amino acids. CDR3 sequence reads: CASSLVGQESYEQYF. The CDR3 nucleotides read TGTGCCAGCAGCTTGGTTGGACAGGAGTCCTACGAGCAGTACTTC.

The gene calls are TRBV6-2 or TRBV6-3 and TRBJ2-2; maybe TRBD2 (5 bases). The V end was cut by 5 bases, the J end by 5 bases, with 15 bases between. CDR3 length: 15 residues. Germline CDR1 and CDR2: MNHEY and SVGEGT. The CDR3 protein is CASSARGAETGELFF. The CDR3 DNA is TGTGCCAGCAGTGCACGGGGAGCGGAAACCGGGGAGCTGTTTTTT.

CDR3 DNA: TGTGCCAGCAGTTTTAACACAGATACGCAGTATTTT. This gives the protein CASSFNTDTQYF. V and J are TRBV27 and TRBJ2-3; D call uncertain. The germline V gene has CDR1 MNHEY and CDR2 SMNVEV (reference sequence). The CDR3 spans 12 residues. The V gene lost 3 bases and the J gene lost 2 bases, with 3 bases spanning the gap.

This clone was seen once. This sequence joins TRBV9 and TRBJ2-7; 10 bases agree with TRBD1. V shed 3 bases, J shed 3 bases, and the junction held 3 bases outside the gene matches. CDR1 and CDR2 from the germline V gene are SGDLS and YYNGEE. The CDR3 is 14 residues long. CDR3: CASSEGTGDYEQYF. The CDR3 DNA is TGTGCCAGCAGCGAGGGGACAGGGGACTACGAGCAGTACTTC.

V and J are TRBV5-8 and TRBJ2-7, with 9 bases aligning to TRBD1. The CDR3 covers 14 residues. Trimming at V came to 4 bases and at J to 9 bases, leaving 11 bases not matched to a gene. Germline assignment: CDR1 SGHTS and CDR2 YDEGEE. In nucleotides, the CDR3 is TGTGCCAGCAGCACTGCCGGGACAGGGTATATGCAGTACTTC. It is translated as CASSTAGTGYMQYF.

This chain links TRBV5-5 with TRBJ2-3; D is perhaps TRBD1 or TRBD2 (5 bases each). CDR3 length: 14 residues. The V end was cut by 4 bases, the J end by 2 bases, with 11 bases between. Germline lookup yields CDR1 SGHKS and CDR2 YYEKEE (reference sequence). The CDR3 sequence is CASSPGTHTDTQYF. Written as DNA, the CDR3 is TGTGCCAGCAGCCCCGGGACCCACACAGATACGCAGTATTTT.

The chain links TRBV29-1 to TRBJ2-7; 9 nucleotides line up with TRBD2. The V gene end was trimmed by 6 bases and the J gene end by 2 bases; junction bases not matched to a gene: 8. This CDR3 is built from 14 residues. Germline V lookup: CDR1 SQVTM, CDR2 ANQGSEA. CDR3 protein: CSVVGAGGAYEQYF. Here the CDR3 DNA reads TGCAGCGTGGTCGGAGCGGGAGGCGCCTACGAGCAGTACTTC.

V usage is TRBV29-1 and J usage is TRBJ1-6, with 8 bases matching TRBD1. The CDR3 contains 13 residues. V shed 5 bases and J 8 bases; nucleotides not matched to a gene: 5. Germline V gene data show CDR1 as SQVTM and CDR2 as ANQGSEA. CDR3 bases: TGCAGCGTTTCGGACAGGGCGGATTCACCCCTCCACTTT. This sequence encodes CSVSDRADSPLHF.

The genes are TRBV19 and TRBJ2-1; 7 bases fit TRBD2. The ends lost 7 bases at V and 5 bases at J; junction bases unmatched: 8. The germline gives CDR1 LNHDA, CDR2 SQIVND (reference sequence). The CDR3 spans 14 residues. CDR3 in DNA: TGTGCCAGTACCCCCGGACTAGGGAACAATGAGCAGTTCTTC. Its translation: CASTPGLGNNEQFF.

This chain links TRBV11-3 with TRBJ2-7; TRBD1 matches at 7 bases. Losses at the gene ends were 1 base for V and 3 bases for J; bases not matched to a gene: 6. This CDR3 spans 15 amino acids. Germline V gives CDR1 SGHNT, CDR2 YENEEA. CDR3 amino acids: CASSLGTGLFYEQYF. The CDR3 DNA follows: TGTGCCAGCAGCTTAGGGACAGGCCTGTTCTACGAGCAGTACTTC.

This clone was counted only a few times. This CDR3 reads CACHLGAGNTIYF. The CDR3 DNA follows: TGTGCCTGCCACCTAGGGGCTGGAAACACCATATATTTT. The V gene is TRBV30, the J gene TRBJ1-3, with a possible D match to TRBD1 (5 bases). CDR3 length: 13 residues. Germline loops: CDR1 GTSNPN, CDR2 SVGIG (reference sequence). V was cut by 6 bases and J by 2 bases, with 11 bases left in between.

A word on this clone: Other nucleotide sequences in the sample specify the same CDR3. The chain joins TRBV7-2 to TRBJ1-5, with D possibly TRBD1 on 6 matching bases. CDR1 is SGHTA and CDR2 is FQGNSA in the germline V gene. The CDR3 runs 13 residues. Trimming took off 5 bases at V and 4 bases at J, with 9 bases between the two ends. The CDR3 sequence is CASSPQGNQPQHF. DNA for the CDR3: TGTGCCAGCAGCCCTCAGGGGAATCAGCCCCAGCATTTT. Complete variable domain (other parts from reference TRBV7-2 and TRBJ1-5): GAGVSQSPSNKVTEKGKDVELRCDPISGHTALYWYRQSLGQGLEFLIYFQGNSAPDKSGLPSDRFSAERTGGSVSTLTIQRTQQEDSAVYLCASSPQGNQPQHFGDGTRLSIL.

This chain links TRBV11-2 with TRBJ2-3; D may be TRBD1 or TRBD2 (5 bases each). Germline V lookup: CDR1 SGHAT, CDR2 FQNNGV. Between the trimmed V and J ends, which lost 1 base and 3 bases, there was a span of 17 bases. The CDR3 contains 17 residues. The DNA of the CDR3 is TGTGCCAGCAGCTTAGGACCCACAGGATGGGGGACAGATACGCAGTATTTT. It codes for CASSLGPTGWGTDTQYF.